Each of the 14 T cell receptor beta chains below was sequenced from the same sample in a study of vaccination and CD4 T cells after COVID-19. Sequence data for DNA of cultured CD4+ T cells were generated by the Oncomine TCR Beta short-read assay. One entry per CDR3 protein, called by TCRdb with MiXCR from the PCR reads. The sample comprises about 19,000 distinct CDR3 sequences, 31% of which are singletons, and about 15% rests with the top ten. The treatment is: approximately 11-day PBMC culture with coronavirus spike peptide pools or control peptides (ViraFEST assay). The antigens of these receptors remain unknown. The sequencing sample was made of cultured CD4+ T cells from blood. These receptors were obtained from a human donor with COVID-19.

The genes are TRBV18 and TRBJ2-1; 9 bases are a match to TRBD1. CDR1 and CDR2 from the germline V gene are KGHSH and LQKENI. CDR3 length: 17 amino acids. V lost 1 base to trimming and J lost 7 bases; unmatched junction nucleotides: 11. CDR3 residues: CASSPQNLDRGINEQFF. Here the CDR3 DNA reads TGTGCCAGCTCACCACAAAATTTGGACAGGGGAATTAATGAGCAGTTCTTC.

The rearrangement uses TRBV7-8 and TRBJ1-1, with 8 bases aligning to TRBD1. V trimming: 1 base; J trimming: 0 bases; junction bases outside the gene matches: 10. The CDR3 loop spans 18 amino acids. Germline-derived CDR1 and CDR2 are SGHVS and FQNEAQ. Here the CDR3 DNA reads TGTGCCAGCAGCTTAGGGGGCCGGACAGGGACCATGAACACTGAAGCTTTCTTT. This encodes CASSLGGRTGTMNTEAFF.

The chain couples TRBV6-1 to TRBJ1-2; D gene unclear. V dropped 7 bases and J dropped 7 bases, with 19 bases sitting between them. This CDR3 has 14 residues. CDR1 MNHNS and CDR2 SASEGT come from the germline V gene. CDR3 nucleotides: TGTGCCAGCAAACCGCGGGCCCAGTCGGGTGGCTACACCTTC. This codes for CASKPRAQSGGYTF.

The chain has TRBV20-1 and TRBJ1-5; no clear D. The germline V and J ends were trimmed by 1 base and 0 bases, with 7 bases remaining between them. The CDR3 runs to 14 residues. From germline, CDR1 is DFQATT and CDR2 SNEGSKA (reference sequence). The CDR3 loop is CSARGGNSNQPQHF. The CDR3 region has the DNA TGCAGTGCTAGAGGCGGGAATAGCAATCAGCCCCAGCATTTT.

This clonotype was seen a handful of times. V is TRBV10-3 and J is TRBJ2-7; 8 bases are a match to TRBD1. Germline values: CDR1 ENHRY, CDR2 SYGVKD. V lost 7 bases and J lost 3; bases outside the gene matches: 5. The length of the CDR3 is 13 residues. The CDR3 sequence: CAINPGQDYEQYF. The CDR3 DNA follows: TGTGCCATCAATCCGGGACAGGACTACGAGCAGTACTTC.

This clonotype occurred a few times. The chain combines TRBV19 with TRBJ1-6; no definite D call. The germline V gene encodes CDR1 LNHDA and CDR2 SQIVND (reference sequence). CDR3 length: 15 amino acids. The V gene lost 7 bases and the J gene lost 7 bases, with 17 bases spanning the gap. This chain's CDR3 is CASISLSHPNSPLHF. CDR3 nucleotide sequence: TGTGCCAGTATTTCATTGTCTCACCCGAATTCACCCCTCCACTTT.

In DNA, the CDR3 is TGTGCCAGCAGCTGGGGACAGGAAAACTATGGCTACACCTTC. It is translated as CASSWGQENYGYTF. J is TRBJ1-2 and V is TRBV7-9; 8 bases line up with TRBD1. The V segment lost 4 bases and the J segment 2 bases; nucleotides outside the gene matches: 3. The CDR3 extends over 14 amino acids. Germline CDR1 reads SEHNR; CDR2 reads FQNEAQ (reference sequence).

This sequence joins TRBV18 and TRBJ1-2, with 7 nucleotides matching TRBD1. CDR3 length equals 15 residues. Trimming took 6 bases from V and 0 from J; bases not matched to a gene: 7. Germline CDR1 reads KGHSH; CDR2 reads LQKENI. CDR3 residues: CASSVDRKTNYGYTF. In nucleotides, the CDR3 is TGTGCCAGCTCGGTGGACAGGAAAACTAACTATGGCTACACCTTC.

This clonotype is deemed medium-sized. This chain uses TRBV20-1 with TRBJ1-1; the match to TRBD1 covers 10 bases. Losses at the gene ends were 3 bases for V and 0 bases for J; bases not matched to a gene: 4. Germline CDR1 reads DFQATT; CDR2 reads SNEGSKA (reference sequence). CDR3 length: 15 amino acids. The DNA for the CDR3 is TGCAGTGCTAGGAGAGGGACAGGGGTGAACACTGAAGCTTTCTTT. Amino acid sequence: CSARRGTGVNTEAFF.

This clonotype was found a few times. The V call is TRBV7-9, the J call TRBJ1-1, with D unclear. Germline values: CDR1 SEHNR, CDR2 FQNEAQ (reference sequence). Trimming shortened V by 1 base and J by 1 base, and 4 bases separated the two germline ends. This CDR3 is built from 13 residues. The chain's CDR3 is CASSLGENTEAFF. The CDR3, as DNA: TGTGCCAGCAGCTTAGGAGAGAACACTGAAGCTTTCTTT.

This clonotype was seen only a few times. The rearrangement joins TRBV6-1 to TRBJ1-3, with D possibly matching TRBD1 (5 bases). The CDR3 is made up of 17 amino acids. V was shortened by 5 bases and J by 0 bases, with 17 bases between the two germline ends. Germline V gene sequence: CDR1 MNHNS, CDR2 SASEGT. The DNA for the CDR3 is TGTGCCAGCAGTCGGGACTCCTCGTTGAGCTCTGGAAACACCATATATTTT. This gives the protein CASSRDSSLSSGNTIYF.

The chain links TRBV19 to TRBJ1-1; D is undetermined. V was trimmed by 10 bases and J by 2 bases, leaving 11 bases between them. This CDR3 is built from 12 residues. Germline values: CDR1 LNHDA, CDR2 SQIVND (reference sequence). This CDR3 is CATLAVNTEAFF. CDR3 coding DNA: TGTGCCACACTGGCAGTTAACACTGAAGCTTTCTTT.

The rearrangement joins TRBV7-2 to TRBJ1-3, with D possibly being TRBD1 (5 bases). The ends were cut back, 1 base at V and 0 bases at J, with 16 bases in the middle. This CDR3 contains 18 residues. Per germline, CDR1 SGHTA and CDR2 FQGNSA. The CDR3: CASSLVPTRGASGNTIYF. CDR3 sequence (DNA): TGTGCCAGCAGCTTAGTTCCCACACGAGGGGCCTCTGGAAACACCATATATTTT.

The rearrangement uses TRBV18 and TRBJ1-1; D is ambiguous. The germline gives CDR1 KGHSH, CDR2 LQKENI. Trimming removed 2 bases at V and 8 bases at J, with 12 bases between. This CDR3 is built from 13 residues. The CDR3 nucleotides are TGTGCCAGCTCACCAAAGGGTAATGGGGAAGCTTTCTTT. It codes for CASSPKGNGEAFF.